This T cell receptor beta chain was documented in a study of cytomegalovirus exposure and HLA in healthy donors. The trim removed 5 bases at V and 3 bases at J, leaving 4 bases unmatched. The CDR3 runs 14 residues. The germline CDR1 and CDR2 sequences are MNHNS and SASEGT. Vbeta (60) and Jbeta (13) primers were used in the PCR. Sequencing was performed with immunoSEQ multiplex PCR; in TCRdb, only in-frame clones are kept and a portion is missing. Among 60,000 to 90,000 clones listed, approximately 70% were seen once. The chain has TRBV6-1 and TRBJ2-3, with 8 nucleotides matching TRBD2. The TCR originated in a woman aged 50 to 60 in good health and CMV-seropositive. Sequenced sample: PBMCs. The CDR3 loop is CASSSGSGTDTQYF. CDR3 in DNA: TGTGCCAGCAGTAGCGGGAGTGGTACAGATACGCAGTATTTT.